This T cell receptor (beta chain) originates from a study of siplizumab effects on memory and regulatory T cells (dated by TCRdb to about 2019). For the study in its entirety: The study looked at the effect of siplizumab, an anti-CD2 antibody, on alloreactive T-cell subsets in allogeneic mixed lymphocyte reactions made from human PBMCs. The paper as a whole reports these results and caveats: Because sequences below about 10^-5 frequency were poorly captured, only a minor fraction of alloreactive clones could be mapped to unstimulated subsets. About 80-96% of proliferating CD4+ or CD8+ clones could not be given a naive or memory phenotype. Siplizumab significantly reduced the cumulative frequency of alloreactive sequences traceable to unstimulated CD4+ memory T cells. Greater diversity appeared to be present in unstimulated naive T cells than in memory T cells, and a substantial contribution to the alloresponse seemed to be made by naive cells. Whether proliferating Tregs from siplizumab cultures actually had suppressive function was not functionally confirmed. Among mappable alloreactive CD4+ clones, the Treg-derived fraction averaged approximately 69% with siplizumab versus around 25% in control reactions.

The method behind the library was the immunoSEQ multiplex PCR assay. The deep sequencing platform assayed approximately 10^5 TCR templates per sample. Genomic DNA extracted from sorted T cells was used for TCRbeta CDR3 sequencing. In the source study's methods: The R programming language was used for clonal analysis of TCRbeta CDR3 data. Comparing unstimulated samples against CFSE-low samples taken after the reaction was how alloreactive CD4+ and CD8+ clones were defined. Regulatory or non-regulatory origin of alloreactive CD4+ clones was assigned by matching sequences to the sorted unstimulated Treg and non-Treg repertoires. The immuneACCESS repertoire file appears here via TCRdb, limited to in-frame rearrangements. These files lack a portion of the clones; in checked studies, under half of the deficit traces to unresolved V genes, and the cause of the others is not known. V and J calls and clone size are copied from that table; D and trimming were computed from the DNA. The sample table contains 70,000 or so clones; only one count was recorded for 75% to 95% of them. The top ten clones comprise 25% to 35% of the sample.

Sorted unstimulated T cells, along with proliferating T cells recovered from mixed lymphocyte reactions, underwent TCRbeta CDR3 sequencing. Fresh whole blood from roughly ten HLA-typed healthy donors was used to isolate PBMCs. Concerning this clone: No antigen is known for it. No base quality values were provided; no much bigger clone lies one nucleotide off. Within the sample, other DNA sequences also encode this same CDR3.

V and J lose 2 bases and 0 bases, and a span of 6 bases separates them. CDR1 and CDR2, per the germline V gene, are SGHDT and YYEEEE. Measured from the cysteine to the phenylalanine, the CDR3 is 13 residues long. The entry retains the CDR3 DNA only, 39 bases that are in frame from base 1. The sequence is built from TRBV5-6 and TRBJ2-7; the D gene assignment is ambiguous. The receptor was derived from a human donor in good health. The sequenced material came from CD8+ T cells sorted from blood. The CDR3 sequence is CASSLGSSYEQYF. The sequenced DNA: TGTGCCAGCAGCTTAGGCAGCTCCTACGAGCAGTACTTC. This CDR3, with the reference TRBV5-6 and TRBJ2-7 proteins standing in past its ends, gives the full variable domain DAGVTQSPTHLIKTRGQQVTLRCSPKSGHDTVSWYQQALGQGPQFIFQYYEEEERQRGNFPDRFSGHQFPNYSSELNVNALLLGDSALYLCASSLGSSYEQYFGPGTRLTVT.